This TCR beta chain was identified during a study of identifying expanded T cells in peripheral blood. Whole-study results and caveats: Variance in clone template counts between roughly 2-week samples significantly increased with total template count across all healthy donors.

In germline, CDR1 is SGHTA, CDR2 FQGNSA. Trimming left V 5 bases short and J 8 bases short, with 24 bases between. This CDR3 comprises 16 residues. A word on this clone: Its target is not known.

Collection occurred without any documented infections or immune events in donors. The assay was immunoSEQ multiplex PCR, and TCRdb's table has in-frame clones only and misses some. This repertoire shows nearly 60,000 clones, more than 70% found once; its top ten account for 3.6%. The sequence derives from a person between 18 and 75 years old in good health. The sample comprised blood. The V and J genes are TRBV7-2 and TRBJ1-1; D possibly corresponds to TRBD1 (5 bases). CDR3 protein: CASSAPGPQEIPEAFF. Written as DNA, the CDR3 is TGTGCCAGCAGCGCCCCAGGGCCGCAGGAAATCCCCGAAGCTTTCTTT.